A single sample gave rise to the 23 T cell receptor beta chains below, sequenced in a study of T cell responses to AZD1222 COVID-19 vaccine. TCRdb's copy holds only in-frame clones and misses some; the assay was immunoSEQ multiplex PCR. The data show about 120,000 clones, over 85% seen once. Sequenced here: peripheral blood, sampled 28 days after the second AZD1222 dose. These receptors all stem from an adult who received the AZD1222 COVID-19 vaccine.

V and J are TRBV21-1 and TRBJ1-4. TRBV21-1 is a pseudogene. The CDR3 contains 14 residues. CDR3 sequence reads: CASSRGPTNEKLFF. In DNA, the CDR3 is TGTGCCAGCAGCAGGGGTCCAACTAATGAAAAACTGTTTTTT.

The V and J genes are TRBV28 and TRBJ2-7; possibly TRBD2 for D (9 bases). This CDR3 has 17 residues. V shed 4 bases and J shed 5 bases, with 24 bases lying between them. Germline CDR1 MDHEN, CDR2 SYDVKM. The CDR3 loop is CASSSPAGGDRGDEQYF. CDR3 bases: TGTGCCAGCAGTTCACCAGCGGGGGGAGACAGGGGAGACGAGCAGTACTTC.

V usage is TRBV28 and J usage is TRBJ2-1, with 12 nucleotides matching TRBD2. V gave up 5 bases and J gave up 9 bases; unmatched junction bases: 8. Germline V gives CDR1 MDHEN, CDR2 SYDVKM. The CDR3 covers 15 residues. CDR3 DNA: TGTGCCAGCAGTCCATCTAGCGGGAGGGCCTTTGAGCAGTTCTTC. It specifies CASSPSSGRAFEQFF.

This chain links TRBV7-9 with TRBJ1-3; TRBD1 matches 9 bases. The germline CDR1 and CDR2 sequences are SEHNR and FQNEAQ (reference sequence). The V segment lost 5 bases and the J segment 10 bases; nucleotides outside the gene matches: 6. The CDR3 sequence is 13 residues long. The CDR3 nucleotides are TGTGCCAGCAGCCCCGGGACAGGGATAACCATATATTTT. Residues: CASSPGTGITIYF.

This clone was detected once. The gene calls are TRBV5-1 and TRBJ1-1; weak D call: TRBD1 (5 bases). The V gene lost 0 bases and the J gene lost 2 bases, with 14 bases spanning the gap. Germline lookup yields CDR1 SGHRS and CDR2 YFSETQ. The CDR3 extends over 16 amino acids. CDR3: CASSLGWGPINTEAFF. The CDR3 DNA reads as TGCGCCAGCAGCTTGGGCTGGGGACCGATCAACACTGAAGCTTTCTTT.

The gene calls are TRBV5-8 and TRBJ2-7, with 9 positions matching TRBD2. Germline V lookup: CDR1 SGHTS, CDR2 YDEGEE. The CDR3 runs 17 residues. The trim removed 0 bases at V and 1 base at J, leaving 8 bases unmatched. Here the CDR3 DNA reads TGTGCCAGCAGCTTGGGGGTAGCGGGAGTGATGTCCTACGAGCAGTACTTC. It encodes CASSLGVAGVMSYEQYF.

This clone was recorded once. V is TRBV5-1 and J is TRBJ2-3; D gene ambiguous. V shed 7 bases and J shed 0 bases, with 15 bases lying between them. The CDR3 extends over 15 amino acids. Germline CDR1 and CDR2: SGHRS and YFSETQ. The CDR3: CASASSGISTDTQYF. In DNA, the CDR3 is TGCGCCAGCGCCTCCTCTGGGATTAGCACAGATACGCAGTATTTT.

This chain links TRBV9 with TRBJ2-5; 16 nucleotides match TRBD2. V was pared by 2 bases and J by 4 bases, with 2 bases of the junction left unmatched. The germline CDR1 and CDR2 sequences are SGDLS and YYNGEE. CDR3 length equals 16 residues. The CDR3 region has the DNA TGTGCCAGCAGCGTGGGGACTAGCGGGGGGGCAGAGACCCAGTACTTC. This sequence encodes CASSVGTSGGAETQYF.

The chain couples TRBV5-1 to TRBJ2-1; D is unresolved. This CDR3 is 11 amino acids long. V lost 4 bases, J lost 8 bases, and 7 bases lay in between. Germline V gene lookup returns CDR1 SGHRS and CDR2 YFSETQ. CDR3 in amino acids: CASSPADEQFF. CDR3 DNA: TGCGCCAGCAGCCCCGCGGATGAGCAGTTCTTC.

The chain carries TRBV5-1 and TRBJ1-1, with 7 positions matching TRBD1. The CDR3 is 16 amino acids. From germline, CDR1 is SGHRS and CDR2 YFSETQ. The junction had 7 bases not matched to a gene; V was cut back by 1 base and J by 1 base. CDR3 sequence: CASSLWGDRENTEAFF. In DNA form, the CDR3 reads TGCGCCAGCAGCTTGTGGGGGGACAGAGAGAACACTGAAGCTTTCTTT.

V and J are TRBV5-4 and TRBJ1-6; no reliable D call. CDR1 SGHNT and CDR2 YYREEE come from the germline V gene (reference sequence). Trimming took off 1 base at V and 7 bases at J, with 12 bases between the two ends. The CDR3 is 15 amino acids. The CDR3 coding sequence is TGTGCCAGCAGCTTGCTCGCCGGGTCCAATTCACCCCTCCACTTT. Protein product: CASSLLAGSNSPLHF.

The V gene is TRBV6-5, the J gene TRBJ1-1; 8 bases are a match to TRBD1. The germline V gene encodes CDR1 MNHEY and CDR2 SVGAGI. Trimming cost V 6 bases and J 10 bases; bases outside gene matches: 13. This CDR3 comprises 14 residues. The CDR3 region has the DNA TGTGCCAGCAGCCCCTTGAGCAGGGGGCAACGAGCTTTCTTT. Translation gives CASSPLSRGQRAFF.

The gene calls are TRBV5-1 and TRBJ1-2, with D possibly matching TRBD1 (6 bases). CDR3 size: 13 residues. V was cut by 1 base and J by 5 bases, with 9 bases left in between. CDR1 is SGHRS, CDR2 YFSETQ, per germline. This chain's CDR3 is CASSLLGGYGYTF. The CDR3, as DNA: TGCGCCAGCAGCTTGTTAGGGGGATATGGCTACACCTTC.

The V and J genes are TRBV5-1 and TRBJ2-7; a possible D gene is TRBD1 (5 bases). The CDR3 is 15 amino acids. Germline CDR1 SGHRS, CDR2 YFSETQ. Trimming shortened V by 0 bases and J by 6 bases, and 16 bases separated the two germline ends. This chain's CDR3 is CASSLGGRVGAEQYF. CDR3 DNA sequence: TGCGCCAGCAGCTTGGGCGGCAGGGTAGGAGCCGAGCAGTACTTC.

This clone was recorded a few times. The same CDR3 also results from other DNA sequences found in this sample. The V call is TRBV27, the J call TRBJ1-1; D is undetermined. Germline V gene data show CDR1 as MNHEY and CDR2 as SMNVEV (reference sequence). Trimming removed 6 bases from V and 5 bases from J, with 13 bases in between. The CDR3 consists of 13 residues. The CDR3 coding sequence is TGTGCCAGCAGGCGGGCGCGGGGTACTGAAGCTTTCTTT. Protein sequence: CASRRARGTEAFF.

CDR3 protein: CASNGPGQGTDEQYF. CDR3 DNA sequence: TGTGCCAGCAACGGACCGGGACAGGGCACGGACGAGCAGTACTTC. The V and J genes are TRBV6-5 and TRBJ2-7, with TRBD1 matching over 9 bases. This CDR3 region has 15 residues. Looked up from germline, CDR1 is MNHEY and CDR2 is SVGAGI. Trimming removed 7 bases from V and 5 bases from J; junction bases left unmatched: 12.

This clone was detected once. V gene TRBV5-4 combines with J gene TRBJ2-5; D may be TRBD1 (5 bases). V shed 3 bases and J shed 7 bases, with 13 bases lying between them. Germline V gene data show CDR1 as SGHNT and CDR2 as YYREEE (reference sequence). This CDR3 is built from 13 residues. The CDR3 nucleotides are TGTGCCAGCAGCTCGTGGGGCTCCCGGACCCAGTACTTC. It yields the protein CASSSWGSRTQYF.

The chain joins TRBV6-2 or TRBV6-3 to TRBJ2-1; 8 bases match TRBD2. The V gene's germline CDR1 is MNHEY and CDR2 SVGEGT. V shed 2 bases and J 4 bases; nucleotides not matched to a gene: 7. The CDR3 extends over 16 amino acids. For the CDR3, the DNA is TGTGCCAGCAGTTACATGGCGGGGGGTATGTACAATGAGCAGTTCTTC. Translating it yields CASSYMAGGMYNEQFF.

The chain links TRBV3-1 (or the pseudogene TRBV3-2) to TRBJ2-2; 10 nucleotides agree with TRBD1. Trimming took 10 bases from V and 7 from J; bases not matched to a gene: 6. The CDR3 sequence is 13 residues long. Germline V gene sequence: CDR1 LGHDT, CDR2 YNNKEL (reference sequence). This CDR3 reads CATRDRGVGELFF. In DNA form, the CDR3 reads TGTGCCACCCGGGACAGGGGTGTCGGGGAGCTGTTTTTT.

The chain combines TRBV11-3 with TRBJ1-2; TRBD1 might be the D (5 bases). The CDR3 is made up of 16 amino acids. The V gene lost 5 bases and the J gene lost 0 bases, with 16 bases spanning the gap. Germline CDR1 SGHNT, CDR2 YENEEA. CDR3 loop: CASSAEGRRANYGYTF. The CDR3 nucleotides are TGTGCCAGCAGCGCAGAGGGGCGCAGGGCTAACTATGGCTACACCTTC.

The chain combines TRBV28 with TRBJ2-2, with D maybe TRBD2 (7 bases). The CDR3 contains 15 residues. V lost 3 bases and J 5 bases, leaving 13 bases between the germline ends. Germline V gene data show CDR1 as MDHEN and CDR2 as SYDVKM. The CDR3 sequence: CASSFGLGGTGELFF. The CDR3 nucleotides are TGTGCCAGCAGTTTCGGACTAGGGGGGACCGGGGAGCTGTTTTTT.

The chain employs TRBV5-5 and TRBJ1-2; D not certain. The CDR3 is 16 amino acids. V was cut by 0 bases and J by 2 bases, with 14 bases left in between. Germline lookup yields CDR1 SGHKS and CDR2 YYEKEE (reference sequence). CDR3 loop: CASSLEQQLENYGYTF. DNA of the CDR3: TGTGCCAGCAGCTTGGAACAACAGTTGGAGAACTATGGCTACACCTTC.

The count of this clone is one. V usage is TRBV18 and J usage is TRBJ1-1, with no clear D. The V end lost 6 bases, the J end lost 2 bases, and 10 bases lay between the germline ends. This CDR3 has 13 amino acids. Germline-derived CDR1 and CDR2 are KGHSH and LQKENI. This chain's CDR3 is CASSHGSNTEAFF. CDR3 coding DNA: TGTGCCAGCTCCCACGGTTCAAACACTGAAGCTTTCTTT.